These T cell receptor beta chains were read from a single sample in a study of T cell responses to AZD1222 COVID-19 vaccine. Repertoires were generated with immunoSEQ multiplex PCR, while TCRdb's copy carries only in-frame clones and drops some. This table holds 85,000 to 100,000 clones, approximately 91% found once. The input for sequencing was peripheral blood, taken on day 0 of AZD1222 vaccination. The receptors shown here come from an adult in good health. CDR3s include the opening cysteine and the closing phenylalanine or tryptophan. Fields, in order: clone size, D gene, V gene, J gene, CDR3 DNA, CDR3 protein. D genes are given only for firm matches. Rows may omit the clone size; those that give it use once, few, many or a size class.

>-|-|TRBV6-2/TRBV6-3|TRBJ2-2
TGTGCCAGCAGTTTAACTAGTCACACCGGGGAGCTGTTTTTT
CASSLTSHTGELFF
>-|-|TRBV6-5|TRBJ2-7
TGTGCCAGCAGTTACGCCAGGGCGTACGAGCAGTACTTC
CASSYARAYEQYF
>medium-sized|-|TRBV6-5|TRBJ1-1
TGTGCCAGCAGTTACGGACCGAACACTGAAGCTTTCTTT
CASSYGPNTEAFF
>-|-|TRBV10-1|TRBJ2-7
TGCGCCAGCAGTGACAGGGCCTACGAGCAGTACTTC
CASSDRAYEQYF
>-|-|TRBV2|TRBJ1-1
TGTGCCAGCAGTAATCAACAGAACACTGAAGCTTTCTTT
CASSNQQNTEAFF
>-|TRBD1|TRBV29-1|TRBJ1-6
TGCAGCGCAGGAACCGGGACAGGGGGCCCCATGACCCTCCACTTT
CSAGTGTGGPMTLHF
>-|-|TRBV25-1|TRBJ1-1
TGTGCCACCACGAGGGGTCTTGAAGCTTTCTTT
CATTRGLEAFF
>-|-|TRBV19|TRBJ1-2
TGTGCCAGTAGTCTGCTCGGGCACTATGGCTACACCTTC
CASSLLGHYGYTF
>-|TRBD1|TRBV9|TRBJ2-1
TGTGCCAGCAGCGTATTGGGACAGTTAAATGAGCAGTTCTTC
CASSVLGQLNEQFF
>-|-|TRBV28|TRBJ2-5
TGTGCCAGCAGTTTTCCCCAGGGCCCAGGAGAGACCCAGTACTTC
CASSFPQGPGETQYF
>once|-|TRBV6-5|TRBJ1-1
TGTGCCAGCAGTTACACAGGGTGGAACACTGAAGCTTTCTTT
CASSYTGWNTEAFF
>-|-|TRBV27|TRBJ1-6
TGTGCCAGCAGGACCCTTGTAGATTCACCCCTCCACTTT
CASRTLVDSPLHF
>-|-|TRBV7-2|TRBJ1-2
TGTGCCAGCAGCCTCCGACCACACGGAGGCTACACCTTC
CASSLRPHGGYTF
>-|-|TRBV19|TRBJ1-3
TGTGCCAGTATCGACTGGGATGGAAACACCATATATTTT
CASIDWDGNTIYF
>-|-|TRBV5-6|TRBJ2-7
TGTGCCAGCAGCTTGGGGCGGGCATCTTACGAGCAGTACTTC
CASSLGRASYEQYF
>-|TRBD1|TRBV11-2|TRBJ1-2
TGTGCCAGCAGCTGGACCGGGACAGGGGTATCAATCGACGGCTACACCTTC
CASSWTGTGVSIDGYTF
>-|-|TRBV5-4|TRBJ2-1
TGTGCCAGCAGCCCAGACGGCAATAAGCAGTTCTTC
CASSPDGNKQFF
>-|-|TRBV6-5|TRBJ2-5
TGTGCCAGCAGTTACTTAATTCGCAAAGAGACCCAGTACTTC
CASSYLIRKETQYF
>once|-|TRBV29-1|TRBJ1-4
TGCAGCGTTATGATGGCAGGGAGGTCTGCTAATGAAAAACTGTTTTTT
CSVMMAGRSANEKLFF
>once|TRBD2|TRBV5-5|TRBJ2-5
TGTGCCAGCAGCTTGGGGTCGGCTAGCGGGGGGTTTGGTGAGACCCAGTACTTC
CASSLGSASGGFGETQYF
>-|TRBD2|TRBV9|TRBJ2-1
TGTGCCAGCAGCGTCTCCGGGGGGGGTGAGCAGTTCTTC
CASSVSGGGEQFF
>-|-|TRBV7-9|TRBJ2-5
TGTGCCAGCAGCCTGACCGGGAACCAAGAGACCCAGTACTTC
CASSLTGNQETQYF
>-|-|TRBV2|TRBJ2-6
TGTGCCAGCAAGCCCTCTGGGGCCAACGTCCTGACTTTC
CASKPSGANVLTF
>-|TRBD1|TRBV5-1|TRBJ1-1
TGCGCCAGCAGCTTACGACAGGGGGCTGAAGCTTTCTTT
CASSLRQGAEAFF
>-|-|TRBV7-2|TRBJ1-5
TGTGCCAGCAGCTTTGACAGTAATAGCAATCAGCCCCAGCATTTT
CASSFDSNSNQPQHF
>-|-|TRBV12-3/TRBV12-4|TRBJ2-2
TGTGCCAGCAGTTGGTCCGGGCGTGGGGAGCTGTTTTTT
CASSWSGRGELFF
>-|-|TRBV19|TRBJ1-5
TGTGCCAGTAGTATATGGGGAGACGGTCAGCCCCAGCATTTT
CASSIWGDGQPQHF
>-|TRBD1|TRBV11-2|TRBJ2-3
TGTGCCAGCCGTTTTCCCATTCCGGGACAGGGGCCAGATACGCAGTATTTT
CASRFPIPGQGPDTQYF
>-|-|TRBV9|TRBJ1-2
TGTGCCAGCAGCGAGTTTCCCGGGAAACTCTATGGCTACACCTTC
CASSEFPGKLYGYTF
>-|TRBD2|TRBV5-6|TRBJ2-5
TGTGCCAGCAGCTTCGCGCGGGGGGCGGTACAAGAGACCCAGTACTTC
CASSFARGAVQETQYF
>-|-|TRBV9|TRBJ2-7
TGTGCCAGCAGCGTAGGTGAACATATAACCTACGAGCAGTACTTC
CASSVGEHITYEQYF
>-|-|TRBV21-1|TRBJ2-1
TGTGCCAGCAGCAAAGCGACCTGCGGGGGGGCCTGGGGTGAGCAGTTCTTC
CASSKATCGGAWGEQFF
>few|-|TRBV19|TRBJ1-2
TGTGCCAGTAGTATAGATCTCTCCACAGCTACTAACTATGGCTACACCTTC
CASSIDLSTATNYGYTF
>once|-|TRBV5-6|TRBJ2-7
TGTGCCAGCAGCTTGTATGGTACAGTTAGAAGCTCCTACGAGCAGTACTTC
CASSLYGTVRSSYEQYF
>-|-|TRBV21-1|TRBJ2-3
TGTGCCAGCAGCACCAACTCAAGCACAGATACGCAGTATTTT
CASSTNSSTDTQYF
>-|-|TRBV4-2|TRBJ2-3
TGTGCCAGCAGCCCTGAGGTGGATACGCAGTATTTT
CASSPEVDTQYF
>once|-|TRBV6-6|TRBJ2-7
TGTGCCAGCAGTCCTGCCTACGAGCAGTACTTC
CASSPAYEQYF
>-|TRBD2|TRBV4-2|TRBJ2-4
TGTGCCAGCAGCCAAGTCCTCTTGCGGGGGGGCGACATTCAGTACTTC
CASSQVLLRGGDIQYF
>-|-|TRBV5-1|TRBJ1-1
TGCGCCAGCAGCCCTGGTGCCGGGAACACTGAAGCTTTCTTT
CASSPGAGNTEAFF
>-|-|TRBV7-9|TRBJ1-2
TGTGCCAGCAGCCCGACAGAGGCTAGGGGCTACACCTTC
CASSPTEARGYTF
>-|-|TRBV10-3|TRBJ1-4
TGTGCCATCAGTGATGGTATCGGGGGAGTGGGTGAAAAACTGTTTTTT
CAISDGIGGVGEKLFF
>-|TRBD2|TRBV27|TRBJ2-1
TGTGCCAGCAGTTTAACAGCGGGGTCCTACAATGAGCAGTTCTTC
CASSLTAGSYNEQFF
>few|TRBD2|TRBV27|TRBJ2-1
TGTGCCAGCACCGGGACTAGCGGGGGCCCCTCCTACAATGAGCAGTTCTTC
CASTGTSGGPSYNEQFF
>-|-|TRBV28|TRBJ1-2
TGTGCCAGCAGCCGTCAGGGAGGTGATGGCTATGGCTACACCTTC
CASSRQGGDGYGYTF
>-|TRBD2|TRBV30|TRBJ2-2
TGTGCCTGGAGTGTACTAGCGTCGAACACCGGGGAGCTGTTTTTT
CAWSVLASNTGELFF